This TCR beta chain was identified in a study of tumor-infiltrating lymphocytes in primary liver carcinoma. General study results and limits: Bulk, unsorted sampling meant CD4+ and CD8+ repertoires went uncompared. Tumor region pairs outstripped tumor-adjacent and tumor-blood pairs in overlap.

The investigators made TCR beta cDNA from about 510 ng total RNA, using a constant-region primer. Amplification in three nested multiplex PCR rounds with slightly modified ARM-PCR gave rise to TCR beta libraries. The two initial PCR rounds, roughly 9 cycles each, used TRBV1-TRBV30 forward and C-beta reverse primers. TCRdb fed the multiplex PCR reads into MiXCR, producing one record per CDR3 protein. Altogether fewer than 350,000 distinct CDR3 sequences are present, roughly two thirds being singletons, with the ten largest covering roughly 10%. The CDR3 is 14 residues long. V was clipped by 6 bases and J by 7 bases, with 16 bases between them. CDR1 is SGHAT, CDR2 FQNNGV, per germline. Unsorted whole blood supplied the blood RNA, and germline DNA was isolated too. At sampling, these chronic HBV carriers had received no treatment. This clonotype has more than one count but fewer than ten. Its specificity is not known.

The rearrangement uses TRBV11-2 and TRBJ2-1; D is perhaps TRBD2 (6 bases). The specimen was peripheral blood. This clonotype was sampled from a man in his forties with primary liver carcinoma and hepatitis B virus infection. CDR3 sequence reads: CASSSAGPGNEQFF. The CDR3, as DNA: TGTGCCAGCAGTTCAGCGGGCCCTGGGAATGAGCAGTTCTTC.